This is a list of T cell receptor beta chains from one sample in a study of control samples from healthy donors and cancer patients. Sequenced by immunoSEQ multiplex PCR; TCRdb stores in-frame clones only, minus some. The sample includes roughly 150,000 clones, roughly 88% of them seen just once. Input material: blood. Receptor source: a man between 18 and 29 years old in good health. Both conserved end residues are part of each CDR3. The D gene is left open where the match is weak. Not every row has a clone size; where given, it reads once, few, many or a size class.

size | D | J | V | CDR3 | DNA
. | . | TRBJ1-2 | TRBV4-2 | CASSQDLFGVSHIGYTF | TGTGCCAGCAGCCAAGATCTTTTCGGGGTGTCTCACATCGGCTACACCTTC
. | . | TRBJ1-2 | TRBV28 | CASRFRGGGNYGYTF | TGTGCCAGCAGATTTAGAGGGGGGGGTAACTATGGCTACACCTTC
. | TRBD1 | TRBJ1-2 | TRBV5-4 | CASRPDRVTYGYTF | TGTGCCAGCAGACCGGACAGGGTCACCTATGGCTACACCTTC
. | . | TRBJ2-5 | TRBV28 | CASSPGVIGRYQETQYF | TGTGCCAGCAGTCCGGGGGTTATCGGACGGTACCAAGAGACCCAGTACTTC
. | . | TRBJ2-5 | TRBV9 | CASSVGVTQETQYF | TGTGCCAGCAGCGTAGGTGTGACCCAAGAGACCCAGTACTTC
. | . | TRBJ2-1 | TRBV7-2 | CASSLAPASDEQFF | TGTGCCAGCAGCTTAGCGCCGGCAAGCGATGAGCAGTTCTTC
. | . | TRBJ1-1 | TRBV2 | CASSERKGNTEAFF | TGTGCCAGCAGTGAACGGAAGGGTAACACTGAAGCTTTCTTT
. | TRBD1 | TRBJ1-2 | TRBV28 | CASSTRGPRYGYTF | TGTGCCAGCAGTACCAGGGGGCCGCGCTATGGCTACACCTTC
. | . | TRBJ1-1 | TRBV19 | CASSIESSVPRRAFF | TGTGCCAGTAGTATAGAGTCTTCCGTTCCGAGGCGAGCTTTCTTT
. | TRBD1 | TRBJ1-1 | TRBV5-6 | CASSNSDRPTEAFF | TGTGCCAGCAGCAACTCGGACAGGCCCACTGAAGCTTTCTTT
. | TRBD2 | TRBJ2-1 | TRBV27 | CASRSGTSGGNEQFF | TGTGCCAGCAGATCCGGGACTAGCGGTGGGAATGAGCAGTTCTTC
. | . | TRBJ1-1 | TRBV11-2 | CASSSAAFGTFF | TGTGCCAGCAGCTCGGCCGCATTTGGGACTTTCTTT
once | . | TRBJ2-4 | TRBV6-2/TRBV6-3 | CASSLFTVAKNIQYF | TGTGCCAGCAGCCTGTTTACAGTGGCCAAAAACATTCAGTACTTC
. | TRBD1 | TRBJ2-1 | TRBV27 | CASRPGQSYNEQFF | TGTGCCAGCAGACCGGGACAGAGCTACAATGAGCAGTTCTTC
. | TRBD1 | TRBJ1-5 | TRBV3-1/TRBV3-2 | CASSQWGQGDQPQHF | TGTGCCAGCAGTCAATGGGGACAGGGAGATCAGCCCCAGCATTTT
. | TRBD1 | TRBJ2-1 | TRBV18 | CASSPVTGRDEQFF | TGTGCCAGCTCACCGGTGACAGGGAGAGATGAGCAGTTCTTC
. | TRBD2 | TRBJ2-7 | TRBV4-2 | CASSSRVAGPYEQYF | TGTGCCAGCAGCTCCCGTGTAGCGGGTCCCTACGAGCAGTACTTC
. | TRBD2 | TRBJ2-3 | TRBV28 | CASSLPQRGAFSTDTQYF | TGTGCCAGCAGTTTACCCCAGCGGGGGGCCTTTAGCACAGATACGCAGTATTTT
. | . | TRBJ1-3 | TRBV19 | CASSVTGLSGNTIYF | TGTGCCAGTAGTGTGACCGGTCTATCTGGAAACACCATATATTTT
. | . | TRBJ1-1 | TRBV15 | CATSRGSGKDTEAFF | TGTGCCACCAGCAGAGGGTCCGGGAAGGACACTGAAGCTTTCTTT
. | TRBD1 | TRBJ1-1 | TRBV11-2 | CASSPTGGGTEAFF | TGTGCCAGCAGCCCAACAGGGGGGGGCACTGAAGCTTTCTTT
. | . | TRBJ1-4 | TRBV6-5 | CASMITQREKLFF | TGTGCCAGCATGATCACCCAGAGGGAAAAACTGTTTTTT
. | . | TRBJ2-1 | TRBV24-1 | CATSDFGLGSYNEQFF | TGTGCCACCAGTGATTTTGGATTGGGCTCCTACAATGAGCAGTTCTTC
. | . | TRBJ2-1 | TRBV4-3 | CASSQDRQSNEQFF | TGCGCCAGCAGCCAAGATCGCCAGAGCAATGAGCAGTTCTTC
. | . | TRBJ1-1 | TRBV2 | CASRTRGGTEAFF | TGTGCCAGCAGGACCCGGGGAGGGACTGAAGCTTTCTTT
. | . | TRBJ2-5 | TRBV11-1 | CASPTGTRETQYF | TGTGCCAGCCCAACCGGGACTCGGGAGACCCAGTACTTC
once | . | TRBJ2-3 | TRBV12-3/TRBV12-4 | CASSRQLSGTQYF | TGTGCCAGCAGCCGACAACTCTCGGGTACGCAGTATTTT
. | TRBD1 | TRBJ1-1 | TRBV19 | CASSDDRAGRNTEAFF | TGTGCCAGTAGTGATGACAGGGCCGGAAGGAACACTGAAGCTTTCTTT
. | . | TRBJ1-2 | TRBV12-1 | CASSFTDKAYGYTF | TGTGCCAGCAGCTTTACGGATAAAGCCTATGGCTACACCTTC
. | . | TRBJ2-1 | TRBV6-5 | CASSYSPGNEQFF | TGTGCCAGCAGTTACTCGCCGGGGAATGAGCAGTTCTTC
. | . | TRBJ2-7 | TRBV11-2 | CASSLDPRLSYEQYF | TGTGCCAGCAGCTTAGACCCTCGGCTCTCCTACGAGCAGTACTTC
. | TRBD1 | TRBJ2-7 | TRBV27 | CASSKGGGTGTGGPNYEQYF | TGTGCCAGCAGTAAGGGTGGAGGAACCGGGACAGGGGGCCCCAACTACGAGCAGTACTTC
. | TRBD1 | TRBJ2-3 | TRBV7-9 | CASRQQGAVDTQYF | TGTGCCAGCAGACAACAGGGGGCGGTGGATACGCAGTATTTT
. | . | TRBJ1-5 | TRBV4-2 | CASSLGRSEPQHF | TGTGCCAGCAGCCTAGGGCGTTCGGAGCCCCAGCATTTT
. | . | TRBJ2-2 | TRBV19 | CASSRADPDTGELFF | TGTGCCAGTAGTAGGGCAGACCCGGACACCGGGGAGCTGTTTTTT
. | . | TRBJ1-1 | TRBV28 | CASSVGAGQSEAFF | TGTGCCAGCAGCGTAGGAGCAGGGCAGTCTGAAGCTTTCTTT
. | . | TRBJ2-2 | TRBV12-3/TRBV12-4 | CASSFGGGELFF | TGTGCCAGCAGTTTCGGTGGAGGGGAGCTGTTTTTT
. | TRBD1 | TRBJ2-7 | TRBV28 | CASSFTGGWQAGYEQYF | TGTGCCAGCAGTTTTACAGGGGGCTGGCAGGCAGGCTACGAGCAGTACTTC